This T cell receptor beta chain appears in the sequencing data of a study of blood T cell repertoires in COVID-19. The CDR3 consists of 17 residues. Trimming left V 1 base short and J 0 bases short, with 13 bases between. Germline V lookup: CDR1 SGHTA, CDR2 FQGNSA. Original handling: Cell counts per sample came from amplifying reference gene primers. TCRdb keeps only in-frame clones here, not all; method: immunoSEQ multiplex PCR. V and J calls and clone size are copied from that table; D and trimming were computed from the DNA. The sample lists 100,000 to 120,000 clones; 70% to 90% were seen once. The chain joins TRBV7-2 to TRBJ1-3; no reliable D call. The source of this sequence is a human donor in a cohort sampled during active COVID-19. Sequencing was carried out using peripheral blood. DNA for the CDR3: TGTGCCAGCAGCTTAGTGTCAGTAGCCTCCTCTGGAAACACCATATATTTT. This gives the protein CASSLVSVASSGNTIYF.